These 5 T cell receptor beta chains share one sample of origin, sequenced in a study of blood T cell repertoires in COVID-19. Profiling relied on immunoSEQ multiplex PCR, and the TCRdb table lists in-frame clones only, not all of them. The sample lists roughly 130,000 clones, over 75% seen once, with approximately 4.9% in the top ten. The sequenced material came from peripheral blood. Receptors originate from a woman between 65 and 79 years old with acute or convalescent COVID-19.

V gene TRBV12-2 combines with J gene TRBJ1-5. TRBV12-2 is listed as a pseudogene. This CDR3 contains 16 residues. The CDR3 sequence is CASRLVGGAASCSRHF. The CDR3 DNA is TGTGCAAGTCGCTTAGTCGGGGGGGCGGCGTCATGCTCGCGGCATTTT.

CDR3 in amino acids: CASRSSGRTYEQYF. The DNA for the CDR3 is TGTGCCAGCAGGTCTAGCGGGAGGACCTACGAGCAGTACTTC. The chain has TRBV6-5 and TRBJ2-7; 11 bases fit TRBD2. This CDR3 has 14 residues. With 6 bases clipped from V and 2 bases from J, the junction kept 3 bases outside the gene matches. The germline gives CDR1 MNHEY, CDR2 SVGAGI.

This clone turned up a few times. The chain is built from TRBV4-2 and TRBJ1-1; D perhaps matches TRBD1 (6 bases). Germline CDR1 reads LGHNA; CDR2 reads YNFKEQ. This CDR3 spans 16 amino acids. V was trimmed by 2 bases and J by 5 bases, leaving 18 bases between them. CDR3 region: CASSQSHSNQGTEAFF. The CDR3 region has the DNA TGTGCCAGCAGCCAATCACATTCGAACCAGGGGACTGAAGCTTTCTTT.

V and J are TRBV7-2 and TRBJ2-3; D is perhaps TRBD1 (7 bases). This CDR3 spans 14 amino acids. In germline, CDR1 is SGHTA, CDR2 FQGNSA. V lost 1 base to trimming and J lost 4 bases, with 9 bases between them. The DNA of the CDR3 is TGTGCCAGCAGCTTAGGCAGGGGGGCAGATACGCAGTATTTT. This encodes CASSLGRGADTQYF.

This clone appeared many times. The gene calls are TRBV4-3 and TRBJ1-2; the match to TRBD1 covers 7 bases. Looked up from germline, CDR1 is LGHNA and CDR2 is YSLEER. V lost 0 bases, J lost 7 bases, and 8 bases stayed unmatched. The CDR3 has 15 amino acids. This CDR3 is CASSQDRGTRFGYTF. The CDR3 DNA is TGCGCCAGCAGCCAAGACAGGGGGACTCGTTTTGGCTACACCTTC.